This is a list of T cell receptor beta chains from one sample in a study of cytomegalovirus exposure and HLA in healthy donors. TCRdb's copy holds only in-frame clones and misses some; the assay was immunoSEQ multiplex PCR. The profile shows fewer than 150,000 clones, 60% to 80% of them singletons. Input material: PBMCs. The receptor source for this set is a woman aged 45-59 years in good health and CMV-seronegative. Each CDR3 is given with its conserved first and last residue. The D gene is left open where the match is weak. Clone sizes are given selectively: once, few, many, or a class where the clone is expanded.

j_call v_call clone_size d_call cdr3_aa cdr3_nt
TRBJ1-2 TRBV11-2 . . CASSLVTGYGYTF TGTGCCAGCAGCTTAGTCACAGGCTATGGCTACACCTTC
TRBJ1-1 TRBV5-4 . . CASRGGGNTEAFF TGTGCCAGCAGAGGGGGGGGGAACACTGAAGCTTTCTTT
TRBJ2-2 TRBV6-5 . . CASSQGRDFQGGSVF TGTGCCAGCAGTCAAGGCAGGGATTTCCAAGGGGGAAGTGTTTTT
TRBJ1-6 TRBV19 once . CASSLREGNSPLHF TGTGCCAGTAGTCTGAGGGAGGGCAATTCACCCCTCCACTTT
TRBJ1-5 TRBV7-2 . TRBD1 CASSLNRGGNQPQHF TGTGCCAGCAGCTTGAACAGGGGAGGCAATCAGCCCCAGCATTTT
TRBJ1-2 TRBV6-1 few . CASSEGREVDYGYTF TGTGCCAGCAGTGAAGGAAGAGAGGTCGACTATGGCTACACCTTC
TRBJ1-2 TRBV19 once . CASTLGGEDGYTF TGTGCCAGTACCTTAGGGGGTGAGGATGGCTACACCTTC
TRBJ1-2 TRBV29-1 once . CSVEGEGLVYGYTF TGCAGCGTTGAGGGAGAGGGATTGGTCTATGGCTACACCTTC
TRBJ2-3 TRBV6-6 few . CASSLWPSTDTQYF TGTGCCAGCAGTTTATGGCCCAGCACAGATACGCAGTATTTT
TRBJ1-5 TRBV6-1 . . CASRVRFGQPQHF TGTGCCAGCAGGGTCCGTTTCGGTCAGCCCCAGCATTTT
TRBJ2-3 TRBV7-6 . TRBD2 CASSLAPSGRAGDTQYF TGTGCCAGCAGCTTAGCCCCTAGCGGTCGAGCTGGAGATACGCAGTATTTT
TRBJ2-2 TRBV27 once . CASSLSVRVGGELFF TGTGCCAGCAGTTTATCCGTCAGGGTCGGGGGGGAGCTGTTTTTT
TRBJ2-1 TRBV5-4 . TRBD2 CASSPPGGYNEQFF TGTGCCAGCAGTCCTCCGGGGGGGTACAATGAGCAGTTCTTC
TRBJ1-2 TRBV27 . . CASSLGRENYGYTF TGTGCCAGCAGTCTAGGACGGGAAAACTATGGCTACACCTTC
TRBJ2-3 TRBV30 once TRBD1 CAWSLPRQGMSDWAQYF TGTGCCTGGAGCCTGCCCCGACAGGGAATGTCTGACTGGGCGCAGTATTTT
TRBJ2-7 TRBV28 . TRBD1 CASSPPGTGINEQYF TGTGCCAGCAGTCCCCCCGGGACAGGGATAAACGAGCAGTACTTC
TRBJ2-7 TRBV4-1 . . CASSQDWGVKQYF TGCGCCAGCAGCCAAGATTGGGGAGTCAAGCAGTACTTC
TRBJ1-1 TRBV4-1 . TRBD1 CASSHGQGRGTEAFF TGCGCCAGCAGCCACGGACAGGGGCGGGGGACTGAAGCTTTCTTT
TRBJ1-2 TRBV27 . TRBD1 CASSSLQDRGPKTF TGTGCCAGCAGTTCCTTACAGGACAGGGGGCCTAAAACCTTC
TRBJ1-6 TRBV6-5 . TRBD1 CASGTGNSPLHF TGTGCCAGCGGGACAGGGAATTCACCCCTCCACTTT
TRBJ2-7 TRBV5-1 . TRBD1 CASARDRGPYEQYF TGCGCCAGCGCCAGGGACAGGGGGCCTTACGAGCAGTACTTC
TRBJ2-5 TRBV5-4 . . CASTRIGVQETQYF TGTGCCAGCACCAGAATCGGAGTCCAAGAGACCCAGTACTTC
TRBJ2-2 TRBV5-1 . . CASSLGRGTGNTGELFF TGCGCCAGCAGCTTGGGTAGGGGAACAGGGAACACCGGGGAGCTGTTTTTT
TRBJ2-5 TRBV4-1 . TRBD2 CASSQGLAGGLETQYF TGCGCCAGCAGCCAAGGGCTAGCGGGGGGTTTGGAGACCCAGTACTTC
TRBJ1-5 TRBV19 . . CASSIRTPLYQPQHF TGTGCCAGTAGTATCAGGACACCTTTGTATCAGCCCCAGCATTTT
TRBJ2-1 TRBV10-3 . TRBD1 CAISGIQGAYEQFF TGTGCCATCAGTGGGATACAGGGGGCGTATGAGCAGTTCTTC
TRBJ2-5 TRBV9 . . CASSVTSEQETQYF TGTGCCAGCAGCGTAACCAGCGAACAAGAGACCCAGTACTTC
TRBJ2-3 TRBV9 . TRBD2 CASSALAGGTLSDTQYF TGTGCCAGCAGCGCTCTAGCGGGGGGGACCCTTTCGGATACGCAGTATTTT
TRBJ2-7 TRBV5-6 . TRBD1 CASSGPNRGSREQYF TGTGCCAGCAGCGGACCAAACAGGGGAAGTCGTGAGCAGTACTTC
TRBJ2-1 TRBV5-1 . TRBD2 CASSLSGGTYNEQFF TGCGCCAGCAGCTTGAGCGGGGGAACCTACAATGAGCAGTTCTTC
TRBJ2-1 TRBV7-2 . . CASLSGSSYNEQFF TGTGCCAGCCTGAGCGGTAGCTCCTACAATGAGCAGTTCTTC